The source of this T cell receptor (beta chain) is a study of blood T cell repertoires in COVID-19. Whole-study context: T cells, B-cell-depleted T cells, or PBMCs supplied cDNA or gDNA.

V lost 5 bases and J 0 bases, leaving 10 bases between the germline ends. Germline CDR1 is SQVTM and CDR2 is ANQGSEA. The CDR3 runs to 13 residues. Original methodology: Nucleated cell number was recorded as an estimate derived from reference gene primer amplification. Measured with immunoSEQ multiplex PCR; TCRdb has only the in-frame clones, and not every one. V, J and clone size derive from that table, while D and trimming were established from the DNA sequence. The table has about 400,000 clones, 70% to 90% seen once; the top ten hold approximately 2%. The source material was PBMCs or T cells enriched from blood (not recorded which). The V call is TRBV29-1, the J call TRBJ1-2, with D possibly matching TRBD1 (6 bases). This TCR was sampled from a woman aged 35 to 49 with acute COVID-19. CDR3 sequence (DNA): TGCAGCGTTCTGCAGGGGACTAACTATGGCTACACCTTC. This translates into CSVLQGTNYGYTF.